What follows are 6 T cell receptor beta chains derived from one specimen sequenced in a study of T-cell memory formation after mild COVID-19. TCRdb processed the 5' RACE reads anew with MiXCR; each CDR3 protein has one entry. The sample has about 250,000 distinct CDR3 sequences; about a sixth are singletons. Sequencing was performed on PBMCs or a T cell subset sorted from them (not recorded which). The origin of the receptors is a man aged 18-30 years who had mild COVID-19 (a few samples of this study predate the infection). Cell type and time point are not known.

The genes are TRBV7-2 and TRBJ2-1; 8 bases map to TRBD2. This CDR3 comprises 16 residues. Germline CDR1 is SGHTA and CDR2 is FQGNSA. Trimming took 5 bases from V and 2 from J; bases not matched to a gene: 8. CDR3 residues: CASSLLGGAAYNEQFF. The CDR3 DNA reads as TGTGCCAGCAGCCTTCTCGGGGGGGCCGCCTACAATGAGCAGTTCTTC.

This clonotype was counted only a few times. This chain links TRBV6-6 with TRBJ2-5, with a weak D call TRBD1 (6 bases). This CDR3 comprises 15 residues. Trimming cost V 0 bases and J 2 bases, with 10 bases left between them. The V gene's germline CDR1 is MNHNY and CDR2 SVGAGI (reference sequence). CDR3 in amino acids: CASSYSPGQQETQYF. As DNA, the CDR3 is TGTGCCAGCAGTTACTCGCCCGGACAGCAAGAGACCCAGTACTTC.

This clonotype occurred a few times. The rearrangement links TRBV5-1 to TRBJ2-1; TRBD1 agrees at 7 bases. The CDR3 sequence is 14 residues long. Trimming cost V 1 base and J 4 bases; bases outside gene matches: 2. CDR1 and CDR2 from the germline V gene are SGHRS and YFSETQ. In DNA, the CDR3 is TGCGCCAGCAGCTTGACAGGGGAATACAATGAGCAGTTCTTC. This codes for CASSLTGEYNEQFF.

This clonotype turned up a few times. This chain links TRBV24-1 with TRBJ1-5; 7 nucleotides match TRBD1. V lost 7 bases, J lost 8 bases, and 7 bases stayed unmatched. The germline gives CDR1 KGHDR, CDR2 SFDVKD. The CDR3 has 13 residues. The CDR3 region is CATSRTGGEPQHF. Written as DNA, the CDR3 is TGTGCCACCAGCCGGACAGGCGGGGAGCCCCAGCATTTT.

The chain uses TRBV5-1 and TRBJ2-1; D call uncertain. V was cut by 3 bases and J by 5 bases, with 9 bases left in between. The CDR3 is 13 residues long. CDR1 SGHRS and CDR2 YFSETQ come from the germline V gene. CDR3 sequence reads: CASSSWGNNEQFF. CDR3 in DNA: TGCGCCAGCAGCTCCTGGGGTAACAATGAGCAGTTCTTC.

Only a few counts were recorded for this clonotype. CDR3 residues: CASSPQWGNSPLHF. CDR3 DNA: TGTGCCAGCAGCCCCCAGTGGGGTAATTCACCCCTCCACTTT. The genes are TRBV12-3 or TRBV12-4 and TRBJ1-6; D gene uncertain. This CDR3 is built from 14 residues. Between the trimmed V and J ends, which lost 6 bases and 6 bases, there was a span of 12 bases.